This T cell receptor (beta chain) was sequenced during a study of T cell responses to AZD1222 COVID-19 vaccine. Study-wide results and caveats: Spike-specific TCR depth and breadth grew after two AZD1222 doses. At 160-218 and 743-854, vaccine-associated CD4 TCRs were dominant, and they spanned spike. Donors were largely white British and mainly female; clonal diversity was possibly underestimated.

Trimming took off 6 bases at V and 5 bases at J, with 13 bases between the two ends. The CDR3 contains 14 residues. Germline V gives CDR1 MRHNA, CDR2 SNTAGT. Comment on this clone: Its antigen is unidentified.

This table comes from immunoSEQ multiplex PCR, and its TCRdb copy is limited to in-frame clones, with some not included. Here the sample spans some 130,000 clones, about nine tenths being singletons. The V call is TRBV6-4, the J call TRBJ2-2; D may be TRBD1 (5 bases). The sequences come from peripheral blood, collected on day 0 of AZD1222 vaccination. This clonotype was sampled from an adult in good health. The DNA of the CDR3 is TGTGCCAGCAGACCCTATCCAGGGACCGGGGAGCTGTTTTTT. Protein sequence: CASRPYPGTGELFF.